This T cell receptor beta chain was sequenced for a study of Graves' ophthalmopathy and Graves' hyperthyroidism. The sample holds a few counts of this clonotype. Pregnancy or lactation, uncontrolled infections and other autoimmune diseases were grounds for excluding patients. The V gene end was trimmed by 5 bases and the J gene end by 2 bases; junction bases not matched to a gene: 6. This CDR3 has 15 residues. In germline, CDR1 is PRHDT, CDR2 FYEKMQ (reference sequence). Amplified TCR beta CDR3 regions were obtained using RNA transcripts as template. Second-round multiplex PCR came after first-round RT-PCR with HTBI primers. TCRdb reanalysed the multiplex PCR reads using MiXCR and keeps one entry per CDR3 protein. The profile shows hundreds of thousands of distinct CDR3 sequences, over 40% of them singletons.

The sequencing sample was made of peripheral blood. The source is an adult man with Graves' ophthalmopathy. This chain connects TRBV13 to TRBJ2-7, with 10 bases lining up with TRBD2. This CDR3 is CASSLGLAATYEQYF. CDR3 coding DNA: TGTGCCAGCAGCCTCGGACTAGCGGCTACCTACGAGCAGTACTTC.